The 27 T cell receptor beta chains below all came from one sample that was sequenced in a study of cytomegalovirus exposure and HLA in healthy donors. The primer mix had 60 Vbeta and 13 Jbeta primers. Sequenced by immunoSEQ multiplex PCR; TCRdb stores in-frame clones only, minus some. The sample has some 100,000 clones, around 80% seen once. Sequences were obtained from PBMCs. The receptors originated from a woman under 30 in good health and CMV-seronegative.

The V and J genes are TRBV5-4 and TRBJ2-5; 7 bases are a match to TRBD2. Matching the DNA end better, TRBJ2-7 makes the J call doubtful. The CDR3 loop spans 15 amino acids. Germline V lookup: CDR1 SGHNT, CDR2 YYREEE (reference sequence). CDR3 loop: CASSPEAGETYEQYF. CDR3 nucleotide sequence: TGTGCCAGCAGCCCCGAGGCGGGAGAGACCTACGAGCAGTACTTC.

The chain joins TRBV5-5 to TRBJ2-2; 13 bases line up with TRBD2. Germline lookup yields CDR1 SGHKS and CDR2 YYEKEE (reference sequence). Trimming took 5 bases from V and 2 from J; bases not matched to a gene: 12. CDR3 length: 19 amino acids. CDR3 amino acids: CASSLTGTSGNKNTGELFF. The CDR3 DNA is TGTGCCAGCAGTCTGACCGGGACTAGCGGGAACAAAAACACCGGGGAGCTGTTTTTT.

This chain's CDR3 is CASRLDREEYNEQFF. CDR3 DNA sequence: TGTGCCAGTAGGCTGGACAGGGAGGAGTACAATGAGCAGTTCTTC. The rearrangement joins TRBV19 to TRBJ2-1; 8 nucleotides line up with TRBD1. V trimming: 6 bases; J trimming: 4 bases; junction bases outside the gene matches: 8. Looked up from germline, CDR1 is LNHDA and CDR2 is SQIVND (reference sequence). This CDR3 region has 15 residues.

V gene TRBV4-3 combines with J gene TRBJ1-1; D is perhaps TRBD1 (5 bases). CDR1 is LGHNA, CDR2 YSLEER, per germline. CDR3 length equals 18 residues. The ends were cut back, 5 bases at V and 5 bases at J, with 27 bases in the middle. The CDR3 DNA is TGCGCCAGCAGCTCATATTCTTTTTTTCGCGTCGGGGGGACTGAAGCTTTCTTT. It specifies CASSSYSFFRVGGTEAFF.

This chain joins TRBV18 and TRBJ2-1; possibly TRBD2 for D (5 bases). The germline CDR1 and CDR2 sequences are KGHSH and LQKENI. This CDR3 comprises 13 residues. Trimming removed 3 bases at V and 5 bases at J, with 8 bases between. CDR3 residues: CASSPPGNNEQFF. DNA of the CDR3: TGTGCCAGCTCACCCCCCGGGAACAATGAGCAGTTCTTC.

The chain is built from TRBV4-3 and TRBJ2-3; D is possibly TRBD1 (5 bases). Germline values: CDR1 LGHNA, CDR2 YSLEER. Trimming cost V 2 bases and J 2 bases, with 11 bases left between them. The CDR3 length is 15 residues. CDR3 loop: CASSQWGSSTDTQYF. The CDR3 DNA reads TGCGCCAGCAGCCAATGGGGCTCGTCCACAGATACGCAGTATTTT.

The J gene is TRBJ1-1, the V gene TRBV11-3; tentative D call: TRBD1 (5 bases). V dropped 5 bases and J dropped 1 base, with 8 bases sitting between them. The germline gives CDR1 SGHNT, CDR2 YENEEA. The CDR3 contains 13 residues. In DNA form, the CDR3 reads TGTGCCAGCAGCCTGACAGAGAACACTGAAGCTTTCTTT. Residues: CASSLTENTEAFF.

This chain uses TRBV19 with TRBJ2-7; the D gene is possibly TRBD1 (6 bases). V lost 4 bases and J lost 7, with 14 bases in between. The CDR3 has 13 amino acids. Germline V gives CDR1 LNHDA, CDR2 SQIVND (reference sequence). The CDR3 coding sequence is TGTGCCAGTAGTACTCCGGGACAATTGGAGCAGTACTTC. Translation gives CASSTPGQLEQYF.

The chain links TRBV30 to TRBJ1-5; D may be TRBD1 (6 bases). The ends were cut back, 2 bases at V and 2 bases at J, with 13 bases in the middle. The CDR3 runs to 15 residues. CDR1 and CDR2 (germline): GTSNPN, SVGIG (reference sequence). The CDR3 loop reads CAWSPGRQGNQPQHF. As DNA, the CDR3 is TGTGCCTGGAGTCCAGGTCGACAGGGCAATCAGCCCCAGCATTTT.

This chain links TRBV4-1 with TRBJ2-2; 10 nucleotides match TRBD1. Trimming removed 3 bases from V and 5 bases from J; junction bases left unmatched: 3. Germline-derived CDR1 and CDR2 are MGHRA and YSYEKL. This CDR3 is built from 15 residues. The CDR3: CASSQPGQGTGELFF. The DNA of the CDR3 is TGCGCCAGCAGCCAGCCGGGACAGGGGACCGGGGAGCTGTTTTTT.

The chain links TRBV5-1 to TRBJ1-4, with D possibly TRBD1 on 5 matching bases. The CDR3 spans 18 residues. In germline, CDR1 is SGHRS, CDR2 YFSETQ. V shed 1 base and J shed 0 bases, with 16 bases lying between them. The CDR3 protein is CASSLSSQALATNEKLFF. In DNA form, the CDR3 reads TGCGCCAGCAGCTTGAGTTCACAGGCCCTGGCAACTAATGAAAAACTGTTTTTT.

This clone has only one observation. The chain joins TRBV5-4 to TRBJ2-3, with D perhaps matching TRBD1 (6 bases). Germline assignment: CDR1 SGHNT and CDR2 YYREEE (reference sequence). The CDR3 extends over 13 amino acids. V lost 1 base and J 9 bases, leaving 12 bases between the germline ends. CDR3 in amino acids: CASSLRAGATQYF. CDR3 DNA: TGTGCCAGCAGCTTGAGGGCAGGGGCAACGCAGTATTTT.

J is TRBJ1-2 and V is TRBV6-6; TRBD1 agrees at 10 bases. Unmatched junction bases numbered 8, after V lost 6 bases and J lost 7 bases. Germline V CDR1 and CDR2: MNHNY, SVGAGI (reference sequence). This CDR3 is 14 amino acids long. CDR3 amino acids: CASSRDRGMFGYTF. DNA for the CDR3: TGTGCCAGCAGCCGGGACAGGGGTATGTTTGGCTACACCTTC.

The chain links TRBV20-1 to TRBJ2-5; D might be TRBD1 (6 bases). The germline V gene encodes CDR1 DFQATT and CDR2 SNEGSKA (reference sequence). CDR3 length: 11 amino acids. The V gene lost 5 bases and the J gene lost 7 bases, with 11 bases spanning the gap. In DNA, the CDR3 is TGCAGTGCTTACGAGACAGGGACCCAGTACTTC. The encoded protein is CSAYETGTQYF.

The genes are TRBV6-5 and TRBJ2-7; D is possibly TRBD2 (5 bases). Trimming removed 7 bases at V and 5 bases at J, with 18 bases between. This CDR3 has 14 amino acids. Germline assignment: CDR1 MNHEY and CDR2 SVGAGI. For the CDR3, the DNA is TGTGCCAGCACCCACTTTCCCCCGAGGGACGAGCAGTACTTC. Translating gives CASTHFPPRDEQYF.

This chain connects TRBV28 to TRBJ1-1; tentative D call: TRBD1 (5 bases). Germline V gene data show CDR1 as MDHEN and CDR2 as SYDVKM. Trimming left V 4 bases short and J 0 bases short, with 15 bases between. The CDR3 contains 16 residues. The CDR3 DNA reads TGTGCCAGCAGTTCACTTTGGGCAGGGCTGAACACTGAAGCTTTCTTT. Its translation is CASSSLWAGLNTEAFF.

The rearrangement joins TRBV7-2 to TRBJ2-1, with D possibly matching TRBD2 (6 bases). The CDR3 sequence is 14 residues long. V gave up 3 bases and J gave up 5 bases, with 11 bases separating them. CDR1 and CDR2 from the germline V gene are SGHTA and FQGNSA. CDR3 region: CASSLRLGHNEQFF. CDR3 DNA: TGTGCCAGCAGCTTGCGACTAGGGCACAATGAGCAGTTCTTC.

The chain carries TRBV21-1 and TRBJ1-1. TRBV21-1 is annotated as a pseudogene. The CDR3 consists of 15 residues. Written as DNA, the CDR3 is TGTGCCAGCAGCAAAAACGGGGGTTGGGACACTGAAGCTTTCTTT. Amino acids: CASSKNGGWDTEAFF.

CDR3 protein: CAWSGSFSGELFF. The CDR3, as DNA: TGTGCCTGGAGTGGAAGCTTCTCCGGGGAGCTGTTTTTT. The chain is built from TRBV30 and TRBJ2-2; the D is unclear. CDR1 is GTSNPN, CDR2 SVGIG, per germline (reference sequence). The germline V and J ends were trimmed by 1 base and 6 bases, with 9 bases remaining between them. The CDR3 is made up of 13 amino acids.

This clone showed up just a few times. The rearrangement joins TRBV5-6 to TRBJ1-4; TRBD1 might be the D (5 bases). CDR1 and CDR2 (germline): SGHDT, YYEEEE. There are 15 residues in the CDR3. Trimming took off 1 base at V and 7 bases at J, with 14 bases between the two ends. The CDR3 region is CASSLLAGGGEKLFF. In nucleotides, the CDR3 is TGTGCCAGCAGCTTGTTAGCCGGGGGGGGTGAAAAACTGTTTTTT.

This rearrangement joins TRBV5-3 to TRBJ2-1; 7 bases are a match to TRBD2. TRBV5-3 counts as an open reading frame of uncertain function. The CDR3 has 12 amino acids. The CDR3 protein is CRHGRPYNEQFF. The CDR3 DNA follows: TGTAGGCACGGGAGGCCCTACAATGAGCAGTTCTTC.

This rearrangement joins TRBV5-1 to TRBJ2-5, with D possibly matching TRBD1 (6 bases). The J call may be mistaken, given a closer DNA end match to TRBJ2-7. The CDR3 runs to 16 residues. CDR1 SGHRS and CDR2 YFSETQ come from the germline V gene. The CDR3 region has the DNA TGCGCCAGCAGCCAGTCGGTTCGGACAGCGTCCTACGAGCAGTACTTC. This translates into CASSQSVRTASYEQYF.

This clone is a singleton in its sample. CDR3 sequence: CASRAGAVYNEQFF. The CDR3 DNA is TGTGCCAGCAGGGCGGGGGCGGTCTACAATGAGCAGTTCTTC. The V call is TRBV27, the J call TRBJ2-1; possibly TRBD2 for D (7 bases). Germline V lookup: CDR1 MNHEY, CDR2 SMNVEV (reference sequence). The CDR3 length is 14 residues. V lost 6 bases and J lost 3, with 12 bases in between.

The count of this clone is one. The chain links TRBV28 to TRBJ2-7; 7 positions agree with TRBD1. Per the germline V gene, CDR1 is MDHEN and CDR2 is SYDVKM. The CDR3 has 14 residues. With 3 bases clipped from V and 2 bases from J, the junction kept 4 bases outside the gene matches. The CDR3 is CASSLTGPTYEQYF. In DNA, the CDR3 is TGTGCCAGCAGTTTGACAGGGCCTACCTACGAGCAGTACTTC. The complete variable domain, with remaining parts taken from reference TRBV28 and TRBJ2-7, reads DVKVTQSSRYLVKRTGEKVFLECVQDMDHENMFWYRQDPGLGLRLIYFSYDVKMKEKGDIPEGYSVSREKKERFSLILESASTNQTSMYLCASSLTGPTYEQYFGPGTRLTVT.

The chain has TRBV21-1 and TRBJ2-1; the table gives TRBD2 as D, unverified against the DNA. TRBV21-1 is classified as a pseudogene. This CDR3 comprises 11 residues. CDR3 in DNA: TGTGCCAGCAGCAGGGAGTATGAGCAGTTCTTC. Translating it yields CASSREYEQFF.

The chain has TRBV27 and TRBJ1-4; 7 nucleotides agree with TRBD1. The CDR3 contains 21 residues. From germline, CDR1 is MNHEY and CDR2 SMNVEV (reference sequence). V trimming: 4 bases; J trimming: 5 bases; junction bases outside the gene matches: 25. The CDR3 loop is CASSSPQDREEESVGNEKLFF. In nucleotides, the CDR3 is TGTGCCAGCAGTTCCCCGCAAGACAGGGAGGAAGAGTCAGTAGGGAATGAAAAACTGTTTTTT.

The J gene is TRBJ2-7, the V gene TRBV4-3; a possible D gene is TRBD1 (5 bases). The germline V gene encodes CDR1 LGHNA and CDR2 YSLEER. Trimming pared 0 bases from V and 4 bases from J, leaving 16 bases between. This CDR3 has 16 amino acids. The CDR3 sequence is CASSQDSSRAGYEQYF. The CDR3 DNA sequence: TGCGCCAGCAGCCAAGATAGTTCCAGGGCAGGATACGAGCAGTACTTC.